The 17 T cell receptor beta chains given below trace back to one sample, sequenced in a study of CD8+CD57+ T cells in acquired aplastic anemia. Sequenced patients had shown CD8+CD57+ cell expansion by flow cytometry. TCR beta VDJ and CDR3 profiling used genomic DNA as template. TCRdb re-derived calls from the reads in MiXCR, one entry per CDR3 protein. The repertoire holds roughly 170,000 distinct CDR3 sequences, with about 44% as singletons. Sequenced sample: sorted CD4+, CD8+, or CD8+CD57+ T cells (not recorded which) from PBMCs. The receptors were gathered from a human donor with aplastic anemia.

In this sample, this clonotype turned up many times. The chain recombines TRBV11-3 with TRBJ1-2; D may be TRBD1 (5 bases). The CDR3 runs 15 residues. V lost 5 bases and J 1 base, leaving 14 bases between the germline ends. CDR1 is SGHNT and CDR2 is YENEEA in the germline V gene. CDR3 DNA sequence: TGTGCCAGCAGCCACGAACAGGTACTTAACTATGGCTACACCTTC. It specifies CASSHEQVLNYGYTF.

The chain uses TRBV20-1 and TRBJ2-5; 9 nucleotides line up with TRBD2. CDR1 is DFQATT and CDR2 is SNEGSKA in the germline V gene (reference sequence). The CDR3 extends over 14 amino acids. V was pared by 5 bases and J by 2 bases, with 6 bases of the junction left unmatched. CDR3: CSAPRTSVQETQYF. CDR3 DNA sequence: TGCAGTGCTCCCAGGACTAGCGTACAAGAGACCCAGTACTTC.

The CDR3 nucleotides read TGCAGTGCTTCTCACGGGGGGGAGCAGTACTTC. It is translated as CSASHGGEQYF. The chain links TRBV20-1 to TRBJ2-7; 7 bases are a match to TRBD2. The V and J ends lost 5 bases and 7 bases, in that order; junction bases with no gene match: 5. Germline-derived CDR1 and CDR2 are DFQATT and SNEGSKA (reference sequence). This CDR3 has 11 residues.

This clonotype was picked up many times. J is TRBJ1-3 and V is TRBV5-5; 9 nucleotides align to TRBD1. The CDR3 consists of 15 residues. Trimming cost V 4 bases and J 1 base; bases outside gene matches: 3. Germline V CDR1 and CDR2: SGHKS, YYEKEE (reference sequence). The CDR3 loop is CASSRTGASGNTIYF. The DNA of the CDR3 is TGTGCCAGCAGCAGGACAGGGGCATCTGGAAACACCATATATTTT.

This clonotype was counted ten times or more. This chain links TRBV20-1 with TRBJ1-1; D remains unclear. CDR1 and CDR2 (germline): DFQATT, SNEGSKA (reference sequence). V was pared by 1 base and J by 1 base, with 13 bases between. The CDR3 extends over 15 amino acids. The CDR3 DNA is TGCAGTGCTAGAGGGCCCGGAGGTCGGAACACTGAAGCTTTCTTT. Its translation: CSARGPGGRNTEAFF.

Remarks on this clonotype: Mismatch with germline at one junction end may stem from a read error. The V call is TRBV2, the J call TRBJ2-6; 9 bases align to TRBD1. Germline values: CDR1 SNHLY, CDR2 FYNNEI. This CDR3 region has 16 residues. The CDR3 here is CAGRTGAGSGANVLTF. For the CDR3, the DNA is TGTGCCGGCAGGACAGGGGCTGGCTCTGGGGCCAACGTCCTGACTTTC.

This clonotype was observed a few times. V gene TRBV15 combines with J gene TRBJ2-7; TRBD2 agrees at 13 bases. The CDR3 sequence is 15 residues long. Germline V CDR1 and CDR2: LNHNV, YYDKDF (reference sequence). V dropped 3 bases and J dropped 2; count of bases not matched to a gene: 1. CDR3 protein: CATSSGLAGAYEQYF. The CDR3 DNA is TGTGCCACCAGCAGCGGACTAGCGGGGGCCTACGAGCAGTACTTC.

This chain joins TRBV30 and TRBJ2-5, with D possibly being TRBD2 (5 bases). The CDR3 contains 13 residues. Trimming cost V 8 bases and J 5 bases, with 18 bases left between them. Germline V gene sequence: CDR1 GTSNPN, CDR2 SVGIG (reference sequence). The CDR3 loop reads CAGGGARFETQYF. CDR3 coding DNA: TGTGCCGGAGGAGGCGCCAGGTTTGAGACCCAGTACTTC. Full variable domain (rest looked up from reference TRBV30 and TRBJ2-5): SQTIHQWPATLVQPVGSPLSLECTVEGTSNPNLYWYRQAAGRGLQLLFYSVGIGQISSEVPQNLSASRPQDRQFILSSKKLLLSDSGFYLCAGGGARFETQYFGPGTRLLVL.

This sequence joins TRBV24-1 and TRBJ1-2, with unresolved D. V shed 4 bases and J shed 8 bases, with 16 bases lying between them. Germline CDR1 KGHDR, CDR2 SFDVKD. There are 14 residues in the CDR3. The CDR3 DNA sequence: TGTGCCACCAGTGAAGGAACCCCTTCTGGGGGCTACACCTTC. Translating gives CATSEGTPSGGYTF.

This clonotype appeared a few times. The chain carries TRBV24-1 and TRBJ2-1; the D gene is possibly TRBD1 (6 bases). Deletions cut 7 bases from V and 6 bases from J, with 6 bases between. The CDR3 is 11 residues long. Germline-derived CDR1 and CDR2 are KGHDR and SFDVKD. The CDR3 nucleotides read TGTGCCACCAGACAGGGCAATGAGCAGTTCTTC. Its protein is CATRQGNEQFF.

The chain has TRBV2 and TRBJ2-7; TRBD2 matches at 8 bases. The CDR3 is 13 amino acids. Germline V CDR1 and CDR2: SNHLY, FYNNEI. Unmatched junction bases numbered 6, after V lost 11 bases and J lost 0 bases. The CDR3 bases are TGTGCCCTAGCCAGCGGGAGCTCCTACGAGCAGTACTTC. Its protein product is CALASGSSYEQYF.

V gene TRBV20-1 combines with J gene TRBJ1-2; D not resolved. V gave up 5 bases and J gave up 8 bases, with 9 bases separating them. The germline V gene encodes CDR1 DFQATT and CDR2 SNEGSKA (reference sequence). The CDR3 is 10 residues long. CDR3 nucleotides: TGCAGTGCTTTGGGATCCGGCTACACCTTC. As protein: CSALGSGYTF.

The V and J genes are TRBV19 and TRBJ2-3, with 7 bases lining up with TRBD2. The length of the CDR3 is 15 residues. Germline V gene lookup returns CDR1 LNHDA and CDR2 SQIVND (reference sequence). V shed 3 bases and J 3 bases; nucleotides not matched to a gene: 6. The CDR3 sequence is CASSIDPGGTDTQYF. CDR3 DNA sequence: TGTGCCAGTAGTATTGACCCCGGGGGGACAGATACGCAGTATTTT.

This clonotype was counted only a few times. The J gene is TRBJ2-4, the V gene TRBV12-3 or TRBV12-4, with 11 bases aligning to TRBD1. Germline trimming cut 4 bases from V and 9 bases from J; bases unmatched to any gene: 5. The CDR3 totals 14 residues. In DNA form, the CDR3 reads TGTGCCAGCAGTTCGGGGACAGGGGGGAGCATTCAGTACTTC. Translated: CASSSGTGGSIQYF.

This clonotype was recorded a few times. The CDR3 DNA follows: TGTGCCACCAGCAAGGGAACTAGTCTCTCCTACGAGCAGTACTTC. Protein: CATSKGTSLSYEQYF. The chain uses TRBV15 and TRBJ2-7; D perhaps matches TRBD2 (5 bases). CDR1 and CDR2 (germline): LNHNV, YYDKDF (reference sequence). The CDR3 is 15 residues long. V lost 4 bases and J 0 bases, leaving 13 bases between the germline ends.

V is TRBV7-3 and J is TRBJ2-1; weak D call: TRBD2 (5 bases). The V end lost 5 bases, the J end lost 5 bases, and 16 bases lay between the germline ends. The germline V gene has CDR1 SGHTA and CDR2 FQGTGA. This CDR3 comprises 15 residues. The CDR3 sequence: CASSPGIKGNNEQFF. The CDR3 nucleotides read TGTGCCAGCAGCCCCGGGATCAAAGGCAACAATGAGCAGTTCTTC.

Details on this clonotype: A read error is possible here, since a much larger clone lies one base away. The V call is TRBV5-4, the J call TRBJ1-2; possibly TRBD1 for D (5 bases). This CDR3 contains 14 residues. Germline CDR1 SGHNT, CDR2 YYREEE (reference sequence). This CDR3 reads CASSAQGTNYGCTF. DNA for the CDR3: TGTGCCAGCAGCGCCCAGGGAACTAACTATGGCTGCACCTTC.